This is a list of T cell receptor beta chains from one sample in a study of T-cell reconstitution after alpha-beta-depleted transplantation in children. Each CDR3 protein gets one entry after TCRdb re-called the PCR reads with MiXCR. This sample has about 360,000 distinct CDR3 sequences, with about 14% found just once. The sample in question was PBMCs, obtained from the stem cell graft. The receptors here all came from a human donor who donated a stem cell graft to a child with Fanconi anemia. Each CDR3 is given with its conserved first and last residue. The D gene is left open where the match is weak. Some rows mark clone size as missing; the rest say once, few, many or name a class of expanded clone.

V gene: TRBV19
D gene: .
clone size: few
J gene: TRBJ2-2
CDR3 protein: CASSILGDPQQITGELFF
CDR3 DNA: TGTGCCAGTAGTATATTAGGGGACCCCCAACAAATCACCGGGGAGCTGTTTTTT

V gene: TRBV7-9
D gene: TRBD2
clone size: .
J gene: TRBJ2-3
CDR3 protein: CASSLGPTSVTDTQYF
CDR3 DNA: TGTGCCAGCAGCTTAGGACCGACTAGCGTCACAGATACGCAGTATTTT

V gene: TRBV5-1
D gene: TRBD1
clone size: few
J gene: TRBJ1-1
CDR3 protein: CASSDTPQGLNTEAFF
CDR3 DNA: TGCGCCAGTTCAGATACTCCACAGGGGTTGAACACTGAAGCTTTCTTT

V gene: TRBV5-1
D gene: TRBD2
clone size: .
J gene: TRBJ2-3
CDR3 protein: CASMRGGLPDTQYF
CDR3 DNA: TGCGCCAGCATGCGGGGGGGCCTGCCAGATACGCAGTATTTT

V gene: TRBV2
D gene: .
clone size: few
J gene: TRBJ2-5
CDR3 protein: CASSDARGGETQYF
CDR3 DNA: TGTGCCAGCAGTGATGCCCGGGGAGGCGAGACCCAGTACTTC

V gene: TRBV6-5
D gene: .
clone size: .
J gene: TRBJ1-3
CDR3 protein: CASSSLGQYSGNTIYF
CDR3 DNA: TGTGCCAGCAGTTCCCTAGGACAGTACTCTGGAAACACCATATATTTT

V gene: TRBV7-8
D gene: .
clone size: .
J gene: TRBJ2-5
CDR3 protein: CASSPNGGGGTQYF
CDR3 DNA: TGTGCCAGCAGCCCCAATGGGGGAGGGGGGACCCAGTACTTC

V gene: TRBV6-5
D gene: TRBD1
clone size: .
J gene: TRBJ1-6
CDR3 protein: CASSWGQPNSPLHF
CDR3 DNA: TGTGCCAGCAGTTGGGGACAGCCTAATTCACCCCTCCACTTT

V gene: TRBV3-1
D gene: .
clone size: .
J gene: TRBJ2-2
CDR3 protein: CASSRNGGELFF
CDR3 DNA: TGTGCCAGCAGCCGTAACGGAGGGGAGCTGTTTTTT

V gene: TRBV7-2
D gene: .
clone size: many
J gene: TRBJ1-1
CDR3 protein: CASSSEAFF
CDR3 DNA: TGTGCCAGCAGCTCCGAAGCTTTCTTT

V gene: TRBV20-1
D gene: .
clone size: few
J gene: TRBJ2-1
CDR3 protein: CSARIPTGRGQFF
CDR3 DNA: TGCAGTGCTAGGATCCCGACTGGTAGGGGGCAGTTCTTC

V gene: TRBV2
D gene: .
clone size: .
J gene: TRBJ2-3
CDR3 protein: CASSHPKLLTSTDTQYF
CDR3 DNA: TGTGCCAGCAGTCACCCAAAACTTCTGACCAGCACAGATACGCAGTATTTT

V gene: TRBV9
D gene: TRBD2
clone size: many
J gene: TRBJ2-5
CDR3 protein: CASSHFGGLEETQYF
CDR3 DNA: TGTGCCAGCAGCCATTTCGGGGGGTTGGAAGAGACCCAGTACTTC